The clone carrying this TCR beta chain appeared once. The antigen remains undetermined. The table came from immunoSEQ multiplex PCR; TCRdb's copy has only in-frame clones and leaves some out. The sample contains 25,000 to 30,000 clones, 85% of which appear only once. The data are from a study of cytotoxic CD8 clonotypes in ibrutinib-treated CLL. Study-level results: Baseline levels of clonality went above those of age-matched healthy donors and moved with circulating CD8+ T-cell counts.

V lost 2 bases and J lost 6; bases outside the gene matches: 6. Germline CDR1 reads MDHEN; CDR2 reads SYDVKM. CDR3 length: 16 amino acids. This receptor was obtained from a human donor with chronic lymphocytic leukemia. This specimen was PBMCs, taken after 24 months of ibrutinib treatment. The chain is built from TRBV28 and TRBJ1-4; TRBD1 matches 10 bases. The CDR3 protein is CASSLMTGGGDEKLFF. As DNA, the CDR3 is TGTGCCAGCAGTTTAATGACAGGGGGCGGGGATGAAAAACTGTTTTTT.